The rows below give T cell receptor beta chains drawn from one sample of a study of T cell changes during pregnancy in multiple sclerosis. The protocol was immunoSEQ multiplex PCR, while the TCRdb copy is restricted to in-frame clones and leaves out a portion. The table includes 30,000 to 35,000 clones, about 90% detected once. The sample here was CD8+ T cells from peripheral blood mononuclear cells, taken after pregnancy. These receptors originate from a female donor with multiple sclerosis, enrolled in a pregnancy study. Both conserved end residues are part of each CDR3. D genes are given only for firm matches. Rows give clone size only sometimes, using once, few, many, or a class for an expanded clone.

d_gene	v_gene	len	abundance	j_gene	CDR3nt	CDR3aa
TRBD1	TRBV7-2	13	-	TRBJ1-1	TGTGCCAGCAGACCTGACAGGGCCACTGAAGCTTTCTTT	CASRPDRATEAFF
TRBD2	TRBV7-9	14	-	TRBJ2-7	TGTGCCAGCGACGGGACTAGTATCACCTACGAGCAGTACTTC	CASDGTSITYEQYF
-	TRBV5-6	15	-	TRBJ1-1	TGTGCCAGCAGCTTGGGGGCAGGGGAAGGGGCTGAAGCTTTCTTT	CASSLGAGEGAEAFF
-	TRBV10-3	17	-	TRBJ2-7	TGTGCCATCAGTGTGGAGGGGGGGGGCCTGAGCTCCTACGAGCAGTACTTC	CAISVEGGGLSSYEQYF
TRBD1	TRBV5-1	15	-	TRBJ2-1	TGCGCCAGCAGCTCCGACAGGGGTTCCTACAATGAGCAGTTCTTC	CASSSDRGSYNEQFF
TRBD1	TRBV4-2	19	-	TRBJ1-4	TGTGCCAGCAGCCAAGAAGGGAACGGCTCAGGGGGCGACGAAGAAAAACTGTTTTTT	CASSQEGNGSGGDEEKLFF
-	TRBV27	11	-	TRBJ2-3	TGTGCCAGCGTACTTGCCGGGACGCAGTATTTT	CASVLAGTQYF
TRBD2	TRBV7-9	16	-	TRBJ2-7	TGTGCCAGCAGCTTAAAGATGCGGGGGGGTAACCACGAGCAGTACTTC	CASSLKMRGGNHEQYF
-	TRBV7-3	15	-	TRBJ2-1	TGTGCCAGCAGCGCACAGGCAAGCTCCTACAATGAGCAGTTCTTC	CASSAQASSYNEQFF
TRBD1	TRBV5-1	17	-	TRBJ2-1	TGCGCCAGCAGCTTGACCCCCATCAGGGGGCTTGACAATGAGCAGTTCTTC	CASSLTPIRGLDNEQFF
-	TRBV6-6	14	once	TRBJ2-3	TGTGCCAGCAGTCAGGGGCCTAGCACAGATACGCAGTATTTT	CASSQGPSTDTQYF
TRBD2	TRBV9	13	-	TRBJ2-3	TGTGCCAGCAGCGGGGTTAGCGGGGGTACGCAGTATTTT	CASSGVSGGTQYF
TRBD1	TRBV9	14	once	TRBJ2-1	TGTGCCAGCAGGCCGGGACAGGGGTGGGATGAGCAGTTCTTC	CASRPGQGWDEQFF
TRBD1	TRBV10-3	14	-	TRBJ2-7	TGTGCCACCCGACGGGGACAGGTTCCCCCCGAGCAGTACTTC	CATRRGQVPPEQYF
TRBD1	TRBV5-6	15	-	TRBJ1-1	TGTGCCAGCAGCTTAGGGGACAGGGTGGACACTGAAGCTTTCTTT	CASSLGDRVDTEAFF
TRBD1	TRBV4-3	17	-	TRBJ2-3	TGCGCCAGCAGCCCGGATGGGACAGCGACCCTCGAGGATACGCAGTATTTT	CASSPDGTATLEDTQYF
-	TRBV4-1	13	-	TRBJ1-6	TGCGCCAGCAGCCCCCTCTATAATTCACCCCTCCACTTT	CASSPLYNSPLHF
-	TRBV7-9	15	-	TRBJ2-3	TGTGCCAGCAGCTTAAAGGGGGACGGAGTGTATACGCAGTATTTT	CASSLKGDGVYTQYF
-	TRBV9	15	-	TRBJ2-6	TGTGCCAGCAGCGTAGAAGGGGCTGGGGCCAACGTCCTGACTTTC	CASSVEGAGANVLTF
-	TRBV21-1	17	-	TRBJ2-7	TGTGCCAGCAGCAACCGACAGAAACTACGCGACCCCTACGAGCAGTACTTC	CASSNRQKLRDPYEQYF
TRBD1	TRBV9	14	-	TRBJ2-5	TGTGCCAGCAGCCCCCGGGACAGGACGGAGACCCAGTACTTC	CASSPRDRTETQYF
-	TRBV7-6	15	-	TRBJ1-1	TGTGCCAGCAGCCACCTGCCGGGGGGGAACACTGAAGCTTTCTTT	CASSHLPGGNTEAFF
-	TRBV6-4	14	-	TRBJ2-3	TGTGCCAGCAGTGCCGGGGGAGGCACAGATACGCAGTATTTT	CASSAGGGTDTQYF
-	TRBV5-6	14	medium-sized	TRBJ1-3	TGTGCCAGCAGCCCGGGGGGCTCTGGAAACACCATATATTTT	CASSPGGSGNTIYF
-	TRBV11-1	15	-	TRBJ1-1	TGTGCCAGCAGCTTACGGGCGGGAAGGAACACTGAAGCTTTCTTT	CASSLRAGRNTEAFF
TRBD2	TRBV19	13	-	TRBJ2-3	TGTGCCAGTACCGCGGGAGGGGCAGATACGCAGTATTTT	CASTAGGADTQYF
-	TRBV7-2	13	-	TRBJ1-2	TGTGCCAGCAGCCATACAGGGTGGGATGGCTACACCTTC	CASSHTGWDGYTF
-	TRBV5-4	15	-	TRBJ1-5	TGTGCCAGCAGCGCTCTCCCCAGGGGAGACCAGCCCCAGCATTTT	CASSALPRGDQPQHF
-	TRBV6-6	13	once	TRBJ1-5	TGTGCCAGCGGGGAGGGACTCAATCAGCCCCAGCATTTT	CASGEGLNQPQHF
-	TRBV11-3	12	-	TRBJ2-7	TGTGCCAGCAGCTACAGGGACCACGAGCAGTACTTC	CASSYRDHEQYF
-	TRBV7-6	15	-	TRBJ2-3	TGTGCCAGCAGCTTAGGGCAGGGTGGAACAGATACGCAGTATTTT	CASSLGQGGTDTQYF
-	TRBV4-3	15	-	TRBJ2-7	TGCGCCAGCAGCCAAGGACGCGGTCCTTTCTACGAGCAGTACTTC	CASSQGRGPFYEQYF
TRBD1	TRBV9	14	-	TRBJ2-1	TGTGCCAGCAGCGCGACAGGGGCCCGCAATGAGCAGTTCTTC	CASSATGARNEQFF